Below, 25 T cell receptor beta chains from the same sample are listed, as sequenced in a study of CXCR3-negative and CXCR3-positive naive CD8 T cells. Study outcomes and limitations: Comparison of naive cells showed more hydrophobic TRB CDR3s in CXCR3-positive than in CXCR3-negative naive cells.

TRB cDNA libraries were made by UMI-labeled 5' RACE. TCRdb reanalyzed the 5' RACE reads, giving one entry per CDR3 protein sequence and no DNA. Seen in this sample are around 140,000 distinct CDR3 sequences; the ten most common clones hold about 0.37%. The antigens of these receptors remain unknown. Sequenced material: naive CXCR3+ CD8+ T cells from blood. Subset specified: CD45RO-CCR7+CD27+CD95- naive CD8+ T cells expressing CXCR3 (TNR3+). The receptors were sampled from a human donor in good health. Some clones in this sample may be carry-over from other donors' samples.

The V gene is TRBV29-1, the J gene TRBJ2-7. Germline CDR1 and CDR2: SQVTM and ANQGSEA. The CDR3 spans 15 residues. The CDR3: CSVELAQAIPYEQYF.

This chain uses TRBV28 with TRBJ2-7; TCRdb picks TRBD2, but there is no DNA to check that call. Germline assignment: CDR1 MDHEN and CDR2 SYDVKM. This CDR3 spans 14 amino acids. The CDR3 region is CATSVLAATYEQYF.

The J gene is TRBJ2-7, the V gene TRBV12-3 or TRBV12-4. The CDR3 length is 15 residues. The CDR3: CASSTSGSFSYEQYF.

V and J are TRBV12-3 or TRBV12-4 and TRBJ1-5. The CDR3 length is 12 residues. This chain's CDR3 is CASSRADQPQHF.

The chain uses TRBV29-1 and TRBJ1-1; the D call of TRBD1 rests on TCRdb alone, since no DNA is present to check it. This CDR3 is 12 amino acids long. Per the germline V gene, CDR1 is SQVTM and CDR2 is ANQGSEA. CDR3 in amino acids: CSVDRGNTEAFF.

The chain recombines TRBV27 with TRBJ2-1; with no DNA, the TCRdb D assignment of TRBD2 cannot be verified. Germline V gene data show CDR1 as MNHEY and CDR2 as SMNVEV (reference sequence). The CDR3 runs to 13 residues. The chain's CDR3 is CASRLAGYNEQFF.

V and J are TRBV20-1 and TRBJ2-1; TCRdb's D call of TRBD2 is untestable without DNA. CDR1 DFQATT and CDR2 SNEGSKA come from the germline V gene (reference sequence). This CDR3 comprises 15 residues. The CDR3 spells CSARDVAGGGNEQFF.

The CDR3 here is CASIAAGGPRTDTQYF. The chain is built from TRBV28 and TRBJ2-3; TCRdb's D call, TRBD2, is unchecked because there is no DNA. This CDR3 contains 16 residues. Germline CDR1 MDHEN, CDR2 SYDVKM.

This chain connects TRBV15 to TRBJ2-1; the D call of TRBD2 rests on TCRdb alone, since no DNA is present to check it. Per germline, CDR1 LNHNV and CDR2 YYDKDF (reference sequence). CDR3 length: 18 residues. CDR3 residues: CATSRVGGPAGEDNEQFF.

This CDR3 is CASTPTRGTDTQYF. The rearrangement links TRBV7-9 to TRBJ2-3; TCRdb calls TRBD2, which cannot be checked without DNA. The CDR3 length is 14 residues. CDR1 and CDR2 from the germline V gene are SEHNR and FQNEAQ (reference sequence). The complete variable domain, with remaining parts taken from reference TRBV7-9 and TRBJ2-3, reads DTGVSQNPRHKITKRGQNVTFRCDPISEHNRLYWYRQTLGQGPEFLTYFQNEAQLEKSRLLSDRFSAERPKGSFSTLEIQRTEQGDSAMYLCASTPTRGTDTQYFGPGTRLTVL.

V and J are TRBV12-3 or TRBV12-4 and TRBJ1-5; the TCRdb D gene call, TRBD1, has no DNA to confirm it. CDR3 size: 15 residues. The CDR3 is CASSLEPGGYQPQHF.

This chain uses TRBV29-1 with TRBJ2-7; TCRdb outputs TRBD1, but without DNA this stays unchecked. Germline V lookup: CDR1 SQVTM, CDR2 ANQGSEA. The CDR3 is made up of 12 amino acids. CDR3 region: CSVAQGIYEQYF.

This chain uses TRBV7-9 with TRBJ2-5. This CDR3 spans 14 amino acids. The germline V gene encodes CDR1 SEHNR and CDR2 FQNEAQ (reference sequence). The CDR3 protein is CASSLSGHQETQYF.

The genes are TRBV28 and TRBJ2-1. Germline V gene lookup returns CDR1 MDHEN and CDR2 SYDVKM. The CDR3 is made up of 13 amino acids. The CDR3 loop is CGTGESSYNEQFF.

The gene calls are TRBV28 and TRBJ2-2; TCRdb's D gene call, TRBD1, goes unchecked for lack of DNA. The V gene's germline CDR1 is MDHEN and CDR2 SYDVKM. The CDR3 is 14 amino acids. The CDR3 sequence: CASSFSGSGGELFF.

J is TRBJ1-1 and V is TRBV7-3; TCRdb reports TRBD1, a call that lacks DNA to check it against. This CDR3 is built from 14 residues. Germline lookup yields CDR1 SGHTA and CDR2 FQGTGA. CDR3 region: CASSFRQGNTEAFF. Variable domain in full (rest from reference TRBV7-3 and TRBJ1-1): GAGVSQTPSNKVTEKGKYVELRCDPISGHTALYWYRQSLGQGPEFLIYFQGTGAADDSGLPNDRFFAVRPEGSVSTLKIQRTERGDSAVYLCASSFRQGNTEAFFGQGTRLTVV.

CDR3 loop: CSVSTGSTDTQYF. The gene calls are TRBV29-1 and TRBJ2-3; the D gene TCRdb calls, TRBD1, cannot be checked with no DNA. There are 13 residues in the CDR3. Per the germline V gene, CDR1 is SQVTM and CDR2 is ANQGSEA.

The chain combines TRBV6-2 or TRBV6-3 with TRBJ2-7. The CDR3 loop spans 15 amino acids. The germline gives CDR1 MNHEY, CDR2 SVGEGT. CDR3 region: CASSYSLAEYYEQYF.

CDR3 sequence: CSVAEGNGQPQHF. This chain connects TRBV29-1 to TRBJ1-5. Germline V gene sequence: CDR1 SQVTM, CDR2 ANQGSEA. This CDR3 is 13 amino acids long.

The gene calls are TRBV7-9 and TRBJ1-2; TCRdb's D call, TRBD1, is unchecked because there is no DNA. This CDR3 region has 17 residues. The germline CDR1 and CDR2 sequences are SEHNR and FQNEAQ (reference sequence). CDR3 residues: CASSLLRGQGRGDGYTF. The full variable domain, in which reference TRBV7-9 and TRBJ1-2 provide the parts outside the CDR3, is DTGVSQNPRHKITKRGQNVTFRCDPISEHNRLYWYRQTLGQGPEFLTYFQNEAQLEKSRLLSDRFSAERPKGSFSTLEIQRTEQGDSAMYLCASSLLRGQGRGDGYTFGSGTRLTVV.

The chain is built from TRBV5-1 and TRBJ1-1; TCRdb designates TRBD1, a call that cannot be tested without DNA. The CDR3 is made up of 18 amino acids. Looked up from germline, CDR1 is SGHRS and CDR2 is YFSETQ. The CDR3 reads CASSLSTAGGVVGFEAFF. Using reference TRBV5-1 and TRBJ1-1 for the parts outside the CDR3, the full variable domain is KAGVTQTPRYLIKTRGQQVTLSCSPISGHRSVSWYQQTPGQGLQFLFEYFSETQRNKGNFPGRFSGRQFSNSRSEMNVSTLELGDSALYLCASSLSTAGGVVGFEAFFGQGTRLTVV.

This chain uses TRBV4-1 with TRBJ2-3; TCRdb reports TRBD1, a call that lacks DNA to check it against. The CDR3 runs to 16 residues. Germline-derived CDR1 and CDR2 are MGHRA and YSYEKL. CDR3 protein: CASSQPTGISTDTQYF.

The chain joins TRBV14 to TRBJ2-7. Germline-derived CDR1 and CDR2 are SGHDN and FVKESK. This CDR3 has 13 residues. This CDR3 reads CASSQLTSYEQYF.

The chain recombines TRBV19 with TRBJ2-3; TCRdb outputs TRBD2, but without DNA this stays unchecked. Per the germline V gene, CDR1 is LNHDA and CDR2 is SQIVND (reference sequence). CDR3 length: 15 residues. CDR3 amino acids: CASSIWTSVGDTQYF.

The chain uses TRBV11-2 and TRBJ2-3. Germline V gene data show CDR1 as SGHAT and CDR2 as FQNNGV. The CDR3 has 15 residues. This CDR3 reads CASSSMTGRRDTQYF.